This TCR beta chain was recovered during a study of blood T cell repertoires in COVID-19. The study drew participants aged about 18 to 95 years from some 24 US areas. Cohort allocation depended upon clinical history that participants reported. Profiling relied on immunoSEQ multiplex PCR, and the TCRdb table lists in-frame clones only, not all of them. This table has hundreds of thousands of clones, around 84% appearing once. V dropped 5 bases and J dropped 6 bases, with 14 bases sitting between them. From germline, CDR1 is ENHRY and CDR2 SYGVKD. CDR3 size: 14 residues. This clone was recorded only once.

The V gene is TRBV10-3, the J gene TRBJ1-5; D is perhaps TRBD1 (5 bases). This TCR was sampled from a middle-aged woman who had recovered from COVID-19. Material for sequencing was PBMCs or T cells enriched from blood (not recorded which). Here the CDR3 DNA reads TGTGCCATCAGTAACGTGGGGGGAGGTCAGCCCCAGCATTTT. This translates into CAISNVGGGQPQHF.